The present TCR beta chain was sequenced within a study of vaccination and CD4 T cells after COVID-19 (dated 2022 in TCRdb). Looking at the study overall: Convalescent patients had a positive SARS-CoV-2 result on nasal swab PCR, and of these patients, several had mild disease and one had severe disease. In 10 COVID-19 convalescent patients and a few infection-naive healthy vaccine recipients, researchers compared the spike-specific CD4+ TCR repertoire from before mRNA vaccination with the repertoire from after. Six males and four females were included in the convalescent cohort, with two Hispanic individuals, seven Caucasians, two Asians and one multiracial person represented. Each participant got two doses of either the Pfizer-BioNTech BNT162b2 vaccine (n=8) or the Moderna mRNA-1273 vaccine (n=2). Post-vaccine blood samples were obtained a median of approximately 70 days after the second vaccine dose, with a range of roughly 12 to 250 days. Three convalescent patients were sampled both early after vaccination (day 14) and late after vaccination (days 161 to 241). Post-COVID blood samples from convalescent patients were collected a median of around 100 days after diagnosis, with a range of roughly 35 to 180 days. The cultures were stimulated with overlapping spike peptide pools from SARS-CoV-2 and from the common cold coronaviruses HCoV-NL63, HCoV-OC43 and HCoV-229E. In control cultures, a CEFX viral epitope pool was used as positive control, an HIV-1 Nef peptide pool was used as negative control, or no peptide was added.

Library prep was done by PCR. DNA from cultured CD4+ T cells was subjected to TCR sequencing with the Oncomine TCR Beta short-read assay at the Johns Hopkins FTIC core. Genomic DNA was extracted from the cultured CD4+ T cells with the QIAamp micro DNA kit. Oncomine TCR Beta libraries from cultured CD4+ T cells were pooled using unique dual indexes and sequenced on an Illumina iSeq 100. Processing in the source paper ran as follows. Non-productive sequences were filtered out, and CDR3s that did not start with C, did not end with F or W, or were shorter than 7 amino acids were discarded. Antigen-specific clonotypes were identified with the MANAFEST web application by comparing peptide-stimulated wells with reference and other culture wells. Positive clones required FDR below 0.05, an odds ratio above 5, and productive frequency above 0.1% in at least two of three replicate wells. A clonotype was classed as cross-reactive if the clonotype showed significant expansion both in SARS-CoV-2 spike wells and in at least one common cold coronavirus spike condition. Levenshtein distances (stringdist) and unrooted phylogenetic trees (ape) in R version 3.6.1 were used to assess CDR3 homology. The public reads were quality trimmed at Q25 with fastp and then assembled into clones with MiXCR by TCRdb, keeping productive beta chains. Records with the same CDR3 protein are collapsed into one entry carrying the most frequent genes and DNA. The authors' filters were not applied to this entry. For this sample there are 15,000 to 20,000 distinct CDR3 sequences; under 55% appear just once. 10% to 15% of the sample is in the top ten clones.

The meaning of the sample's time point label: late sampling 161 to 241 days after vaccination in a few convalescent patients. What the treatment or condition label conveys for this sample: approximately 9-day PBMC culture with coronavirus spike peptide pools or control peptides (ViraFEST assay). The ViraFEST assay, used in the study, expanded antigen-specific T cells with peptide pools and then identified the expanded clonotypes through TCR sequencing. Positive SARS-CoV-2 PCR tests in the convalescent patients dated from March to December 2020, before Alpha, Beta and Delta variants emerged in the United States. Each well held roughly 2 million PBMCs cultured in IMDM containing roughly 5% human AB serum and 9 to 10 IU/ml IL-2, with 7.5 to 10 ug/ml peptide pools added. On days 3 and 7, half of the culture medium was replaced with fresh IL-2-containing medium. CD4+ T cells were isolated after roughly 10 days of culture through negative selection using the EasySep CD4+ T cell isolation kit. PBMCs were separated from whole blood using Ficoll-Paque Plus gradient centrifugation and then either used fresh or cryopreserved at -140C. Triplicate wells were generally used for each culture condition.

About this clonotype itself: It has no known antigen specificity. The record has no base qualities; no much larger clone is one base away.

Overall results and qualifications from the work: The study included relatively few convalescent patients and did not analyze early timepoints after natural infection. Nearly all vaccine-specific clones in convalescent patients (304 of 307) were mono-reactive for SARS-CoV-2 spike rather than cross-reactive with common cold coronaviruses. Although the median number of SARS-CoV-2-reactive clonotypes went up from some 23 after infection to more than 30 after vaccination, the increase was not significant. In convalescent patients, a median around 83% of post-vaccine SARS-CoV-2-reactive clones were detected only after vaccination, and vaccine-specific priming was suggested by this finding.

The clonotype originates from a human donor who had recovered from COVID-19. The sequenced sample was CD4+ T cells from blood, cultured in vitro, obtained about 7 months after SARS-CoV-2 vaccination.

The DNA reads TGCAGTGCCGCACCAACCAGGACAGGGGGCTACGAGCAGTACTTC. This translates into CSAAPTRTGGYEQYF. The V and J genes are TRBV20-1 and TRBJ2-7; TRBD1 lines up with 10 middle nucleotides. The V end gives up 6 bases and the J end 3 bases, leaving 11 bases in the junction not matched to a gene. The CDR3 holds 15 amino acids from the cysteine to the phenylalanine. The kept DNA is CDR3 alone, 45 bases in frame from the first base. CDR1 DFQATT and CDR2 SNEGSKA are derived from the germline V gene (reference sequence).